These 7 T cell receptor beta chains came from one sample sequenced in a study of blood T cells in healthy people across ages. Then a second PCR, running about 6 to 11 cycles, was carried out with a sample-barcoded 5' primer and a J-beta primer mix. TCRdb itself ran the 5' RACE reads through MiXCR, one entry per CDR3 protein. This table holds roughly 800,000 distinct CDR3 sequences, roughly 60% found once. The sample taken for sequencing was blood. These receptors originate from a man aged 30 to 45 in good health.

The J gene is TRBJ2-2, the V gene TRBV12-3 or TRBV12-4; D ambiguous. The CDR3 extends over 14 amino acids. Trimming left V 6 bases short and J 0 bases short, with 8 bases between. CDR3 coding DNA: TGTGCCAGCAGGGATGTGGCGAACACCGGGGAGCTGTTTTTT. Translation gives CASRDVANTGELFF.

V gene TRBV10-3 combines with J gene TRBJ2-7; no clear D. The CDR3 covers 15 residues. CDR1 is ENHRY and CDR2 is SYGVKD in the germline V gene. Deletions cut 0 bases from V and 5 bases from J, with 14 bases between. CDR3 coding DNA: TGTGCCATCAGTGAGTCACCCAGCCTTATGAACGAGCAGTACTTC. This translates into CAISESPSLMNEQYF.

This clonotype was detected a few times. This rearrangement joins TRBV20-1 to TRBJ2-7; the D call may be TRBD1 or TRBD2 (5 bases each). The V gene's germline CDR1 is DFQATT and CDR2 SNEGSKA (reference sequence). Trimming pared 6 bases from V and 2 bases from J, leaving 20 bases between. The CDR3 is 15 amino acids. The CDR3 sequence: CSARRIQAGTYEQYF. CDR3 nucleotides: TGCAGTGCCAGACGCATACAGGCGGGCACCTACGAGCAGTACTTC.

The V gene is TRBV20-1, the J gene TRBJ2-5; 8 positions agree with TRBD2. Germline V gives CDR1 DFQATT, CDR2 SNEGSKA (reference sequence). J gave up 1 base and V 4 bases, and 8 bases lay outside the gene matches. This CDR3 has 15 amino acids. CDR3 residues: CSAKPLRGVQETQYF. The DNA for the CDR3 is TGCAGTGCTAAGCCTCTGCGGGGGGTCCAAGAGACCCAGTACTTC.

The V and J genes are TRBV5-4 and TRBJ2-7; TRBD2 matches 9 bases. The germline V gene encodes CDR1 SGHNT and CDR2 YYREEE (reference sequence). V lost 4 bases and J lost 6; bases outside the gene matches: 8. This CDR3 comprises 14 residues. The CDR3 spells CASSTPASGAEQYF. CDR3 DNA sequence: TGTGCCAGCAGCACCCCGGCTAGCGGGGCCGAGCAGTACTTC.

CDR3 loop: CASSLEPVTEQYF. The CDR3 DNA reads as TGTGCCAGCAGTCTCGAGCCAGTTACCGAGCAGTACTTC. V is TRBV27 and J is TRBJ2-4; D unclear. The end of the DNA aligns better with TRBJ2-7, so the J call may be wrong. Germline-derived CDR1 and CDR2 are MNHEY and SMNVEV (reference sequence). The CDR3 contains 13 residues.

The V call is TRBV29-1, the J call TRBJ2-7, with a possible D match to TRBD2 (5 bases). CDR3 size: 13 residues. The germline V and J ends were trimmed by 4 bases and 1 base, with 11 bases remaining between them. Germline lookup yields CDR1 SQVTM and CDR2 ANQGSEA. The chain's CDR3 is CSVGPSSSYEQYF. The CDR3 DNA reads TGCAGCGTTGGACCTAGCAGTTCCTACGAGCAGTACTTC.